This is a list of T cell receptor beta chains from one sample in a study of regulatory T cells in long-lasting Graves disease. Using its own MiXCR run on the multiplex PCR reads, TCRdb lists one record per CDR3 protein. The sample includes 600,000 to 850,000 distinct CDR3 sequences, around 30% of them seen just once. The sample consisted of peripheral blood mononuclear cells (PBMCs), taken when the disease was refractory, from a patient treated with antithyroid drugs. Receptor source: a female donor with Graves disease. Each CDR3 is given with its conserved first and last residue. D genes are given only for firm matches. Only part of the rows carry a size: once, few, many, or a class if the clone is expanded.

clone_size j_call d_call v_call cdr3_nt cdr3_aa
few TRBJ2-4 - TRBV11-2 TGTGCCAGCAGCTTAGGACTGGACGAAAACATTCAGTACTTC CASSLGLDENIQYF
- TRBJ2-5 TRBD2 TRBV7-9 TGTGCCAGCAGCGTAGCGGGAGGGGCAGAGACCCAGTACTTC CASSVAGGAETQYF
many TRBJ1-2 - TRBV7-2 TGTGCCAGCATCCTACAGGGACCAAACTATGGCTACACCTTC CASILQGPNYGYTF
many TRBJ1-1 - TRBV2 TGTGCCAGCAGTTCAGGGGCCTTCACTGAAGCTTTCTTT CASSSGAFTEAFF
- TRBJ2-2 - TRBV7-3 TGTGCCAGCAGCTCATCGGACAGATGGAGTACCCAGACCGGGGAGCTGTTTTTT CASSSSDRWSTQTGELFF
- TRBJ2-3 - TRBV12-3/TRBV12-4 TGTGCCAGCTACCTAGGGGGGGCAGCACAGGATACGCAGTATTTT CASYLGGAAQDTQYF
- TRBJ2-7 - TRBV5-1 TGCGCCAGCAGCTTGGAGGGAGGAGGGCTCTCCTACGAGCAGTACTTC CASSLEGGGLSYEQYF
many TRBJ1-2 - TRBV12-3/TRBV12-4 TGTGCCAGCAGGATACCGGGTAGGGGCTACACCTTC CASRIPGRGYTF
few TRBJ1-2 TRBD1 TRBV5-1 TGCGCCAGCAGCTTATGGCAGGGGGTATATCCTAACTATGGCTACACCTTC CASSLWQGVYPNYGYTF
few TRBJ1-4 - TRBV3-1 TGTGCCAGCAGCCAAGTCCGGGCAAATGAAAAACTGTTTTTT CASSQVRANEKLFF
once TRBJ2-7 - TRBV7-9 TGTGCCAGCAGCGACCGGGACAAGCCCTACGAGCAGTACTTC CASSDRDKPYEQYF
few TRBJ1-1 - TRBV12-3/TRBV12-4 TGTGCCAGCAGTCCTCGGGGGGGGAGGGACACTGAAGCTTTCTTT CASSPRGGRDTEAFF
few TRBJ2-1 TRBD2 TRBV12-3/TRBV12-4 TGTGCCAGCCGCTGGACTAGCGGACACAATGAGCAGTTCTTC CASRWTSGHNEQFF
- TRBJ2-1 TRBD2 TRBV12-3/TRBV12-4 TGTGCCAGCAGTTACCTATTAGCGGGAGACAATGAGCAGTTCTTC CASSYLLAGDNEQFF
- TRBJ1-3 TRBD1 TRBV5-1 TGCGCCAGCAGCTTGGCGGGACAGGGGGCGAACACCATATATTTT CASSLAGQGANTIYF
few TRBJ2-5 - TRBV20-1 TGCAGTACACTCGGAGAGGGGGGGGAGACCCAGTACTTC CSTLGEGGETQYF
- TRBJ2-5 TRBD1 TRBV2 TGTGCCAGCAGCTACTATGATAGGACAGGGAATGAGACCCAGTACTTC CASSYYDRTGNETQYF
few TRBJ1-2 - TRBV20-1 TGCAGTGCTATTTCGACAGGAGATTATGGCTACACCTTC CSAISTGDYGYTF
- TRBJ1-2 - TRBV30 TGTGCCTGTACGCTAGGGGGTCCGCTGGGCTACACCTTC CACTLGGPLGYTF
few TRBJ1-1 TRBD1 TRBV29-1 TGCAGCGTTGAAGATGGGACAGTCGCTGCTTTCTTT CSVEDGTVAAFF
few TRBJ2-5 TRBD2 TRBV6-1 TGTGCCAGCACCCAGGGACTAGCGGCACAAGAGACCCAGTACTTC CASTQGLAAQETQYF
- TRBJ2-7 - TRBV10-3 TGTGCCATCCGACCTGTGGGGGGAGAAAGAGGCGAGCAGTACTTC CAIRPVGGERGEQYF